The clone carrying this T cell receptor beta chain turned up a few times. From germline, CDR1 is KGHDR and CDR2 SFDVKD. This CDR3 has 15 residues. V lost 2 bases to trimming and J lost 4 bases; unmatched junction nucleotides: 5. These data belong to a study of blood T cell repertoires in COVID-19. This table comes from immunoSEQ multiplex PCR, and its TCRdb copy is limited to in-frame clones, with some not included. The sample has about 100,000 clones, over 75% seen once. The chain joins TRBV24-1 to TRBJ2-5; 8 bases map to TRBD1. Sequenced sample: peripheral blood. This TCR came from a woman aged 55-75 years with acute or convalescent COVID-19. The chain's CDR3 is CATSDSGQGGETQYF. DNA for the CDR3: TGTGCCACCAGTGATTCCGGACAGGGAGGAGAGACCCAGTACTTC.